A selection of T cell receptor beta chains follows, all from one sample in a study of blood T cell repertoires in COVID-19. Produced via immunoSEQ multiplex PCR; TCRdb's table is partial and in-frame only. This table holds over 150,000 clones, more than 85% found once. The sample taken for sequencing was peripheral blood. All receptors derive from a man between 50 and 59 years old with acute or convalescent COVID-19. The CDR3 runs from the conserved cysteine through the conserved F or W. The order of the fields is V gene, clone size, D gene, J gene, CDR3 DNA, CDR3 protein. D genes are given only for firm matches. The listing skips clone size in some rows; elsewhere it reads once, few, many or a size class.

TRBV5-1	NA	TRBD1	TRBJ1-2	TGCGCCAGCAGCCAGACAGGGGCCTATGGCTACACCTTC	CASSQTGAYGYTF
TRBV5-1	NA	TRBD1	TRBJ2-2	TGCGCCAGCAGGGCCCAGACAGGGGGTGTCACCGGGGAGCTGTTTTTT	CASRAQTGGVTGELFF
TRBV28	NA	NA	TRBJ1-2	TGTGCCAGCAGGCCAATCGAGACGGGGAACTATGGCTACACCTTC	CASRPIETGNYGYTF
TRBV3-1/TRBV3-2	NA	NA	TRBJ2-7	TGTGCCAGCAGCCAAGGACGACTAGTTGAACCTCTAATTGAGCAGTACTTC	CASSQGRLVEPLIEQYF
TRBV5-4	NA	NA	TRBJ2-1	TGTGCCAGCAGCCCCTCTGTGGGGGGAGGTGAGCAGTTCTTC	CASSPSVGGGEQFF
TRBV2	NA	NA	TRBJ1-2	TGTGCTAGCAGAGCAGGGGCAGATGGCTACACCTTC	CASRAGADGYTF
TRBV7-3	NA	TRBD1	TRBJ2-7	TGTGCCAGCAGCACCCGGGACAGCTACGAGCAGTACTTC	CASSTRDSYEQYF
TRBV6-2/TRBV6-3	NA	TRBD1	TRBJ1-1	TGTGCCAGCAGTTACAACAGGGGGAGAGGCACTGAAGCTTTCTTT	CASSYNRGRGTEAFF
TRBV9	NA	NA	TRBJ2-2	TGTGCCAGCAGCGTAGCGTCGTTGAACACCGGGGAGCTGTTTTTT	CASSVASLNTGELFF
TRBV27	NA	TRBD1	TRBJ2-3	TGTGCCAGCAGTGACACCGGGACAGAACCAGATACGCAGTATTTT	CASSDTGTEPDTQYF
TRBV4-1	once	TRBD1	TRBJ1-4	TGCGCCAGCAGCCAAGGTCAGGGGGCTGAAAAACTGTTTTTT	CASSQGQGAEKLFF
TRBV6-1	NA	TRBD1	TRBJ1-4	TGTGCCAGCAGTGAAGGCCCAGCGACAGGGGTCGGTGAAAAACTGTTTTTT	CASSEGPATGVGEKLFF
TRBV6-5	NA	NA	TRBJ2-7	TGTGCCAGCCGGGGTGTATACGAGCAGTACTTC	CASRGVYEQYF